This record covers a single T cell receptor beta chain. The antigen remains undetermined. These data belong to a study of cytomegalovirus exposure and HLA in healthy donors. J lost 4 bases, V lost 3 bases, and 10 bases had no gene match. Looked up from germline, CDR1 is SGHRS and CDR2 is YFSETQ. The CDR3 covers 17 residues. Findings and limits, study-wide: Reportedly, cytomegalovirus status was diagnosed with high sensitivity and specificity.

Generated by immunoSEQ multiplex PCR, the TCRdb table keeps only in-frame clones and is missing some. The sample consists of fewer than 130,000 clones, roughly 89% of them appearing once. The validation cohort, a group of over a hundred subjects, included the donors and was separate from the roughly 600-subject first cohort. The clonotype was recovered from a woman aged 18-29 years in good health and CMV-seronegative. The material sequenced was PBMCs. This chain joins TRBV5-1 and TRBJ2-1, with 10 nucleotides matching TRBD2. CDR3 in DNA: TGCGCCAGCAGCTGGGGCCCCGGGACTAGCGTTTACAATGAGCAGTTCTTC. It yields the protein CASSWGPGTSVYNEQFF.